This T cell receptor beta chain was retrieved from a study of cytomegalovirus exposure and HLA in healthy donors. Study results and caveats: Common viral pathogens seemed, in a later analysis, to connect with several of the most significant clusters. There were fewer than 200 TCR beta chains listed as cytomegalovirus-associated. Associated with HLA alleles at 0.05 false discovery rate in a later analysis were about 17,000 TCR beta sequences. Per a prior analysis, the majority of TCR beta V segments were productive roughly 87% or roughly 30% of the time.

For this clone: What it recognizes is unknown.

From germline, CDR1 is PRHDT and CDR2 FYEKMQ (reference sequence). The CDR3 is 14 amino acids. With 2 bases clipped from V and 4 bases from J, the junction kept 5 bases outside the gene matches. The PCR was carried out with 60 Vbeta primers and 13 Jbeta primers. TCRdb keeps only in-frame clones here, not all; method: immunoSEQ multiplex PCR. This sample has 150,000 to 200,000 clones, with approximately 85% found just once. Sequenced material: PBMCs. The sequence derives from a man aged 18 to 29 in good health and CMV-seropositive. The rearrangement links TRBV13 to TRBJ2-7; the match to TRBD1 covers 7 bases. The CDR3 DNA is TGTGCCAGCAGCTTAAGGACGGGACAGTACGAGCAGTACTTC. Protein product: CASSLRTGQYEQYF. The full variable domain, with the rest looked up from reference TRBV13 and TRBJ2-7, is AAGVIQSPRHLIKEKRETATLKCYPIPRHDTVYWYQQGPGQDPQFLISFYEKMQSDKGSIPDRFSAQQFSDYHSELNMSSLELGDSALYFCASSLRTGQYEQYFGPGTRLTVT.